Below are 10 T cell receptor beta chains sequenced from a single sample in a study of CD4 and CD8 cells across lung adenocarcinoma regions. MiXCR was run by TCRdb on the PCR reads, yielding one entry per CDR3 protein. This sample yields 23,000 or so distinct CDR3 sequences, of which around 53% are seen a single time; 40% to 50% belongs to the top ten. The sample was CD8+ T cells from the center of a lung tumor. These receptors were collected from a male donor with lung adenocarcinoma. The CD4 and CD8 labels of this study may be unreliable.

The chain links TRBV6-4 to TRBJ2-3; the match to TRBD2 covers 7 bases. The end of the DNA is better explained by TRBJ2-5, so the J call may be wrong. Germline lookup yields CDR1 MRHNA and CDR2 SNTAGT. The CDR3 consists of 12 residues. The CDR3 bases are TGTGCCAGCAGTGACGCGGGAGACATCCAGTACTTC. As protein: CASSDAGDIQYF.

This clonotype was picked up a small number of times. J is TRBJ2-1 and V is TRBV27, with 8 nucleotides matching TRBD1. The CDR3 length is 15 residues. V lost 5 bases, J lost 3 bases, and 6 bases stayed unmatched. Per the germline V gene, CDR1 is MNHEY and CDR2 is SMNVEV (reference sequence). The CDR3 nucleotides are TGTGCCAGCAGTCCATCAGGGGGCCGCTACAATGAGCAGTTCTTC. This translates into CASSPSGGRYNEQFF.

Of note for this clonotype: A read error may produce the germline difference seen at one junction end. The J gene is TRBJ2-3, the V gene TRBV4-1; tentative D call: TRBD2 (5 bases). CDR1 MGHRA and CDR2 YSYEKL come from the germline V gene. The CDR3 totals 15 residues. CDR3 in amino acids: CASGHEGRSTDTQYF. CDR3 in DNA: TGCGCCAGCGGCCACGAGGGCCGGAGCACAGATACGCAGTATTTT.

This rearrangement joins TRBV4-3 to TRBJ2-1; 12 nucleotides line up with TRBD2. CDR1 is LGHNA, CDR2 YSLEER, per germline. The CDR3 spans 16 residues. Trimming at V came to 5 bases and at J to 3 bases, leaving 5 bases not matched to a gene. In DNA form, the CDR3 reads TGCGCCAGCAGCGAGACTAGCGGGGGTGGCTACAATGAGCAGTTCTTC. Its protein is CASSETSGGGYNEQFF.

Remarks on this clonotype: An end of the junction does not agree with germline; a read error may underlie this. This chain connects TRBV10-3 to TRBJ2-4; D unclear. Looked up from germline, CDR1 is ENHRY and CDR2 is SYGVKD. The CDR3 is 11 amino acids. CDR3 sequence: CAIGAKNMQYF. The DNA for the CDR3 is TGTGCCATCGGAGCCAAAAACATGCAGTACTTT.

On this clonotype: The conserved phenylalanine or tryptophan normally closing the CDR3 is absent here, so this likely arose from a read error. CDR3 loop: CASTLGGGAYNEQFS. In nucleotides, the CDR3 is TGTGCCAGCACTTTAGGGGGGGGAGCCTACAATGAGCAGTTCTCC. J is TRBJ2-1 and V is TRBV6-5; maybe TRBD2 (7 bases). Germline V CDR1 and CDR2: MNHEY, SVGAGI. The length of the CDR3 is 15 residues. V gave up 7 bases and J gave up 2 bases, with 15 bases separating them.

The chain carries TRBV20-1 and TRBJ2-1; D unclear. Germline-derived CDR1 and CDR2 are DFQATT and SNEGSKA (reference sequence). This CDR3 spans 11 amino acids. The V end was cut by 4 bases, the J end by 9 bases, with 10 bases between. CDR3 nucleotide sequence: TGCAGTGCTATCTCAAAGGGTGAGCAGTTCTTC. Protein sequence: CSAISKGEQFF.

As for this clonotype: An end of the junction differs from the germline gene, which may be a read error. CDR3 protein: CASSYSGDSGAYVLYF. The CDR3 bases are TGTGCCAGCAGTTACTCAGGGGACTCTGGCGCCTACGTCCTGTATTTC. The chain is built from TRBV6-5 and TRBJ2-6, with D perhaps TRBD2 (6 bases). Per the germline V gene, CDR1 is MNHEY and CDR2 is SVGAGI. The CDR3 extends over 16 amino acids.

J is TRBJ2-3 and V is TRBV7-2; 11 nucleotides line up with TRBD2. The length of the CDR3 is 15 residues. V lost 5 bases to trimming and J lost 2 bases; unmatched junction nucleotides: 3. Germline-derived CDR1 and CDR2 are SGHTA and FQGNSA. CDR3 DNA sequence: TGTGCCAGCAGCACGGGACTAGCGGTCACAGATACGCAGTATTTT. This gives the protein CASSTGLAVTDTQYF. Full variable domain (remainder filled in from reference TRBV7-2 and TRBJ2-3): GAGVSQSPSNKVTEKGKDVELRCDPISGHTALYWYRQSLGQGLEFLIYFQGNSAPDKSGLPSDRFSAERTGGSVSTLTIQRTQQEDSAVYLCASSTGLAVTDTQYFGPGTRLTVL.

The gene calls are TRBV6-1 and TRBJ2-5; the D call may be TRBD1 or TRBD2 (6 bases each). The CDR3 totals 16 residues. From germline, CDR1 is MNHNS and CDR2 SASEGT. Trimming stripped 6 bases from V and 8 bases from J, with 25 bases between. CDR3 DNA: TGTGCCAGCAGGGGGGTCGGGGGCCGTGACCAAAACACCCAGTACTTC. Translation: CASRGVGGRDQNTQYF.